This TCR beta chain was sequenced during a study of human T cells and chemical hapten exposure. TCRdb redid the calling of the RACE reads with MiXCR, one entry per CDR3 protein. This table has roughly 380,000 distinct CDR3 sequences, about 6% appearing once. Germline CDR1 reads MGHRA; CDR2 reads YSYEKL. The CDR3 spans 16 residues. V lost 1 base, J lost 2 bases, and 13 bases lay in between. Sample time point: patch test 2, 6 weeks after DPC sensitization. Treatment denoted: therapeutic diphenylcyclopropenone sensitization with weekly scalp DPC. Only a few counts were recorded for this clonotype. The V call is TRBV4-1, the J call TRBJ2-3, with TRBD1 as a possible D gene (6 bases). Sequencing used whole blood, obtained in connection with sensitization to the hapten diphenylcyclopropenone (DPC). The TCR sequence derives from a woman between 18 and 30 years old with alopecia areata. Some clones in this sample may be carry-over from other donors' samples. CDR3 bases: TGCGCCAGCAGCCAAGTGAAGGACAGAACCACAGATACGCAGTATTTT. It yields the protein CASSQVKDRTTDTQYF.